Below, one TCR beta chain is given with its context. The repertoire was sequenced with immunoSEQ multiplex PCR; TCRdb's copy has only in-frame clones and lacks some. The sample holds about 150,000 clones, roughly 88% seen once. Germline trimming cut 0 bases from V and 1 base from J; bases unmatched to any gene: 11. The CDR3 contains 18 residues. The V gene's germline CDR1 is LGHNA and CDR2 YNFKEQ. This sample is part of a study of blood T cell repertoires in COVID-19. Sequencing used peripheral blood. This sequence joins TRBV4-2 and TRBJ1-2; 7 bases agree with TRBD1. The source of this sequence is a woman aged 50 to 60 with acute or convalescent COVID-19. In DNA, the CDR3 is TGTGCCAGCAGCCAAGATCTTTGGGACAGCGGACATAACTATGGCTACACCTTC. It is translated as CASSQDLWDSGHNYGYTF.